The TCR beta chain described here comes from a study of T cell repertoires in cytomegalovirus infection. For the study at large: Recently identified HLA-C-restricted CMV epitopes were used, and well-studied HLA-B-restricted CMV epitopes were used as well. It can be stated that public TCR beta signatures indicated CMV infection as well as a matching HLA type.

Regarding the study as a whole: What dominated the ex vivo response were HLA-C-restricted CMV-specific TCR beta clonotypes. People with CMV and the relevant HLA were identified by cumulative public TCR beta family frequency.

With regard to this clonotype: Antigen specificity is unknown.

Each CDR3 protein is one row after TCRdb ran MiXCR on the reads. The repertoire holds hundreds of thousands of distinct CDR3 sequences, under 40% seen once, with around 15% in the top ten. Germline V gene data show CDR1 as LNHNV and CDR2 as YYDKDF (reference sequence). Trimming stripped 5 bases from V and 1 base from J, with 8 bases between. The CDR3 has 13 amino acids. The sequence derives from a human donor in good health (CMV status not recorded). Some clones in this sample may be carry-over from other donors' samples. The V and J genes are TRBV15 and TRBJ1-1; D perhaps matches TRBD1 (6 bases). Here the sequenced sample was cultured CD8+ T cells from PBMCs, taken from culture after CMV antigen stimulation. The CDR3 loop is CATSFRGNTEAFF. Here the CDR3 DNA reads TGTGCCACCAGCTTCAGGGGGAACACTGAAGCTTTCTTT.